This is a list of T cell receptor beta chains from one sample in a study of T-cell reconstitution after alpha-beta-depleted transplantation in children. From the PCR reads, TCRdb called clonotypes with MiXCR, one entry per CDR3 protein. This sample yields fewer than 700,000 distinct CDR3 sequences, of which 13% are seen a single time; 2.2% belongs to the top ten. Sequenced material: PBMCs, mostly from graft donor cells, taken 360 days after TCRalphabeta/CD19-depleted stem cell transplant. All receptors come from a male patient younger than 18 who had a stem cell transplant for acute myeloid leukemia, so the T cells may come from the graft donor. CDR3s include the opening cysteine and the closing phenylalanine or tryptophan. Each record gives: J gene, D gene, clone size, V gene, CDR3 DNA, CDR3 protein. A D gene is named only where the DNA matches it firmly. Clone sizes are given selectively: once, few, many, or a class where the clone is expanded.

TRBJ2-1,.,.,TRBV20-1,TGCAGTGCTCTAGCCCACCCGGGGGGCCCCCACAATGAGCAGTTCTTC,CSALAHPGGPHNEQFF
TRBJ2-1,.,few,TRBV29-1,TGCAGCGTTGGTCGGCGGGTTAGCTCCTACAATGAGCAGTTCTTC,CSVGRRVSSYNEQFF
TRBJ2-1,TRBD2,few,TRBV6-2/TRBV6-3,TGTGCCAGCAGTTACGGTCGGACTAGCGGGAGGAGGAATGAGCAGTTCTTC,CASSYGRTSGRRNEQFF
TRBJ2-1,.,many,TRBV30,TGTGCCTGGAAGGACTGGTGGGCGGACCAGTTCTTC,CAWKDWWADQFF
TRBJ2-1,TRBD2,.,TRBV20-1,TGCAGTGCTAGAAGGTGGCTAGCGGGAAAATTCAATGAGCAGTTCTTC,CSARRWLAGKFNEQFF
TRBJ2-5,TRBD2,.,TRBV3-1,TGTGCCAGCAGCCGACTTCTAGCGGGAGGAGAGACCCAGTACTTC,CASSRLLAGGETQYF
TRBJ2-3,TRBD2,many,TRBV5-1,TGCGCCAGCAGTTGGAGCGGGAGGATCTCAGATACGCAGTATTTT,CASSWSGRISDTQYF
TRBJ2-7,TRBD1,many,TRBV7-6,TGTGCCAGCAGCTTAGCGCCCGGACAGGGATACGAGCAGTACTTC,CASSLAPGQGYEQYF
TRBJ2-3,.,.,TRBV28,TGTGCCAGCAGTCCAATTCGGAGCGGAAGAGGCACAGATACGCAGTATTTT,CASSPIRSGRGTDTQYF
TRBJ1-6,.,.,TRBV20-1,TGCAGTGCCTGGGACACGGGCAATTCACCCCTCCACTTT,CSAWDTGNSPLHF